This record looks at one TCR beta chain sequence and its context. This clone has a single count. It has no known antigen specificity. The sample holds no much larger clone one base away, and base qualities are not on file. The CDR3 goes from the cysteine to the phenylalanine over 12 residues. Here the CDR3 DNA is all that survives: 36 bases in frame from base 1. The germline V gene (reference sequence) supplies CDR1 DFQATT and CDR2 SNEGSKA. V gives up 3 bases and J gives up 4 bases, and the segment between their germline ends measures 8 bases. This entry is derived from a study of Ad26.COV2.S vaccination and SARS-CoV-2 variants (dated by TCRdb to about 2021). As for the study more broadly: Donors in the vaccine arm were drawn from COV1001, a multicentre, randomized, double-blind, placebo-controlled phase I-IIa trial testing Ad26.COV2.S in healthy adults. TCRbeta repertoire sequencing served as the tool for gauging how specific and how broad the SARS-CoV-2-reactive T cell receptors were following Ad26.COV2.S vaccination. Throughout the experiments and outcome assessment, investigators stayed blinded to trial group allocation. A total of approximately 30 samples were included in the TCR-sequenced set, comprising 19 Ad26.COV2.S vaccine recipients, 5 placebo recipients and 8 SARS-CoV-2 convalescent individuals. Participants in the trial were split at random into five groups of five each, receiving low-dose or high-dose Ad26.COV2.S once or twice, or else placebo on both occasions. Ad26.COV2.S was administered intramuscularly at a dose of 5x10^10 or 1x10^11 viral particles, either as one shot or as two shots given 56 days apart. Broader findings and caveats from the paper: It was noted by the authors that total T cell responses may have been underestimated by the TCR breadth and depth analyses. The study was not powered to compare responses between vaccine doses or regimens. After vaccination, substantial breadth of spike-specific CD8+ and CD4+ T cell responses was reported. Ad26.COV2.S recipients had higher spike-specific TCR breadth than placebo recipients (P = 0.0014). Vaccine and placebo recipients had comparable non-spike TCR breadth, which fits with the vaccine containing only spike.

The intended sense of this specimen's treatment or condition label: around 19 received Ad26.COV2.S at low or high dose, single or two shots; a few received placebo; per-sample allocation not given. For vaccine and placebo recipients, repertoires were sequenced using samples collected on day 63 after the first injection. In Cohort 1b, about 27 adults aged 18-55 years were enrolled at a single site in Boston, USA, between 29 July and 7 August 2020. As a vaccine, Ad26.COV2.S was a replication-incompetent adenovirus type 26 vector that expressed a prefusion-stabilized SARS-CoV-2 spike protein derived from the original Wuhan strain. TCRbeta CDR3 regions were sequenced with the immunoSEQ Assay. After extraction, genomic DNA underwent amplification by bias-controlled multiplex PCR, followed by high-throughput sequencing. Per the original workflow: To quantify the absolute abundance of every unique TCRbeta CDR3 region, sequences were collapsed and filtered. Usable DNA was measured by amplifying reference genes present in all nucleated cells, and TCRbeta template counts were normalized to that usable DNA to estimate T cell fraction. Repertoire TCRs were annotated as SARS-CoV-2-specific by exact matching of V gene, CDR3 amino acid sequence and J gene to a known reactive TCR set. The reference SARS-CoV-2 TCR set was derived from MIRA and filtered for enrichment in COVID-19-positive ImmuneCODE repertoires, a step that removed public or cross-reactive TCRs. Based on the MIRA antigens, annotated TCRs were further analysed at the level of specific ORF or position within ORF. Breadth was defined as the number of annotated unique rearrangements divided by the total number of unique productive rearrangements, and depth was defined as the summed frequency of the annotated unique rearrangements. TCR breadth was compared between groups using two-sided Wilcoxon rank-sum tests. The immuneACCESS repertoire file appears here via TCRdb, limited to in-frame rearrangements. These files lack a portion of the clones; in checked studies, under half of the deficit traces to unresolved V genes, and the cause of the others is not known. That table is the source of V, J and clone size, and D and trimming were worked out from the DNA. For this sample the table gives about 440,000 clones, of which less than 95% were detected only once. In total, the top ten clones hold around 4.2% of the sample.

Rearrangement joined TRBV20-1 to TRBJ2-3; the D element could tentatively be TRBD1 or TRBD2, as 5 bases agree for each. The starting material was peripheral blood, obtained in a trial of Ad26.COV2.S vaccine versus placebo. The origin of this receptor is a person aged 18-65 years who received the Ad26.COV2.S COVID-19 vaccine or a placebo. The DNA sequence is as follows: TGCAGTGCTAGTGGGGGTGCAGATACGCAGTATTTT. The translation is CSASGGADTQYF.